The 10 T cell receptor beta chains below come from one sample, sequenced in a study of blood T cells in healthy people across ages. It was with a sample-barcoded 5' primer and a J-beta primer mix that a second PCR of roughly 7 to 12 cycles was run. TCRdb used MiXCR to reprocess the 5' RACE reads, holding one entry per CDR3 protein. Of 650,000 or so distinct CDR3 sequences listed, 52% were seen once; the top ten hold roughly 13%. Material: blood. These receptors all come from a woman over 75 in good health.

The rearrangement links TRBV20-1 to TRBJ1-6, with 7 bases lining up with TRBD1. Germline V gene lookup returns CDR1 DFQATT and CDR2 SNEGSKA (reference sequence). The ends lost 7 bases at V and 9 bases at J; junction bases unmatched: 6. This CDR3 has 12 amino acids. As DNA, the CDR3 is TGCAGTGGCAGGACAGGTAGTTCACCCCTCCACTTT. Its protein is CSGRTGSSPLHF.

This clonotype was picked up many times. The chain uses TRBV20-1 and TRBJ2-3; TRBD2 matches 9 bases. The length of the CDR3 is 17 residues. The germline gives CDR1 DFQATT, CDR2 SNEGSKA (reference sequence). V gave up 1 base and J gave up 2 bases; unmatched junction bases: 10. CDR3 sequence: CSARAPGLAGPTDTQYF. CDR3 bases: TGCAGTGCTAGAGCCCCGGGGCTAGCGGGACCCACAGATACGCAGTATTTT.

This chain joins TRBV9 and TRBJ2-4, with 9 bases fitting TRBD1. Near its end, the DNA agrees better with TRBJ2-7, so the J call may be wrong. The CDR3 extends over 15 amino acids. Looked up from germline, CDR1 is SGDLS and CDR2 is YYNGEE. The CDR3 loop reads CASSVAGQGMDEQYF. Written as DNA, the CDR3 is TGTGCCAGCAGCGTAGCTGGACAGGGGATGGACGAGCAGTACTTC.

The chain uses TRBV12-3 or TRBV12-4 and TRBJ2-7; possibly TRBD2 for D (6 bases). The J call is doubtful: the DNA matches TRBJ2-5 better. The CDR3 spans 15 residues. CDR3 loop: CASSFRPTPGGTQYF. The CDR3 nucleotides are TGTGCCAGCAGTTTCCGCCCGACCCCCGGGGGGACCCAGTACTTC.

The chain joins TRBV20-1 to TRBJ2-3, with D tentatively TRBD2 (5 bases). CDR1 and CDR2 from the germline V gene are DFQATT and SNEGSKA (reference sequence). Deletions cut 6 bases from V and 4 bases from J, with 11 bases between. This CDR3 is built from 12 residues. The CDR3 here is CSAQEGADTQYF. DNA for the CDR3: TGCAGTGCACAAGAGGGTGCAGATACGCAGTATTTT.

This rearrangement joins TRBV5-1 to TRBJ2-4, with TRBD1 matching 9 bases. This CDR3 spans 14 amino acids. Unmatched junction bases numbered 7, after V lost 4 bases and J lost 8 bases. Germline V gives CDR1 SGHRS, CDR2 YFSETQ. The CDR3 is CASSTRTGADIQYF. Here the CDR3 DNA reads TGCGCCAGCAGCACCCGGACAGGGGCGGACATTCAGTACTTC.

A remark on this clonotype: At one boundary the junction diverges from the germline segment, which might be a read error. The rearrangement joins TRBV3-1 to TRBJ2-3; TRBD2 matches 11 bases. The CDR3 is made up of 15 amino acids. Looked up from germline, CDR1 is LGHDT and CDR2 is YNNKEL (reference sequence). CDR3 residues: CAGSQTSGVSDTQYF. The CDR3 DNA reads as TGTGCCGGCAGCCAGACTAGCGGGGTTTCAGATACGCAGTATTTT.

This clonotype was seen a single time. This rearrangement joins TRBV16 to TRBJ2-7, with 8 bases aligning to TRBD1. The germline CDR1 and CDR2 sequences are KGHSY and FQNENV. V shed 4 bases and J 2 bases; nucleotides not matched to a gene: 7. The CDR3 consists of 15 residues. Here the CDR3 reads CASSPGQGPPYEQYF. The CDR3 bases are TGTGCCAGCAGCCCTGGACAGGGCCCCCCCTACGAGCAGTACTTC.

The chain couples TRBV30 to TRBJ2-1, with TRBD2 matching 10 bases. Germline CDR1 GTSNPN, CDR2 SVGIG (reference sequence). J lost 0 bases, V lost 8 bases, and 7 bases had no gene match. The CDR3 extends over 15 amino acids. The CDR3 DNA sequence: TGTGCCGGGGACTCTAGCGGGAGCTCCTACAATGAGCAGTTCTTC. Amino acid sequence: CAGDSSGSSYNEQFF.

This clonotype has a count of ten or more. This chain joins TRBV7-3 and TRBJ2-3; TRBD2 is a possible D gene (5 bases). This CDR3 is built from 15 residues. Deletions cut 5 bases from V and 5 bases from J, with 17 bases between. Germline values: CDR1 SGHTA, CDR2 FQGTGA. The CDR3 reads CASSQSPGVVDTQYF. CDR3 coding DNA: TGTGCCAGCAGCCAATCTCCCGGGGTCGTAGATACGCAGTATTTT.